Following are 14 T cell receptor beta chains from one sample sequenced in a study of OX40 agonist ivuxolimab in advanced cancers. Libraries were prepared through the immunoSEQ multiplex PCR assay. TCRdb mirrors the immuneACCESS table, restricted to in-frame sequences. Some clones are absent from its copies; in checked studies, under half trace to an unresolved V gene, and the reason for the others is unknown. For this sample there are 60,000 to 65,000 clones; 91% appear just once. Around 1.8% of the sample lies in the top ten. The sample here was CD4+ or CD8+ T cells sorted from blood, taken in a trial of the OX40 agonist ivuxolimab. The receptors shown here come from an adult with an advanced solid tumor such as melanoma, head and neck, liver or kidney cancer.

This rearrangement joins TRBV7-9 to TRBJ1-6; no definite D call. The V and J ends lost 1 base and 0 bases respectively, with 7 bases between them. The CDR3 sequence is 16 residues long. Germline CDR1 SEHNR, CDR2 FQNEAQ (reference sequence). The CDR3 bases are TGTGCCAGCAGCTTAGAAGGGAGCTCCTATAATTCACCCCTCCACTTT. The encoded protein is CASSLEGSSYNSPLHF.

The CDR3 protein is CASSPSSGLEAFF. CDR3 nucleotide sequence: TGTGCCAGCTCACCCTCGAGCGGGCTTGAAGCTTTCTTT. V and J are TRBV18 and TRBJ1-1; D gene uncertain. This CDR3 spans 13 amino acids. The germline gives CDR1 KGHSH, CDR2 LQKENI. V lost 3 bases, J lost 7 bases, and 12 bases lay in between.

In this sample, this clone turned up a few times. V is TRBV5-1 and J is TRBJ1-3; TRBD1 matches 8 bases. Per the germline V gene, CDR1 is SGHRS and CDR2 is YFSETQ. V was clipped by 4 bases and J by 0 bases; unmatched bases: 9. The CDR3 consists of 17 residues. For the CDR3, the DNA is TGCGCCAGCAGCCCTGGGAGCGGACAGGGCTCTGGAAACACCATATATTTT. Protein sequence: CASSPGSGQGSGNTIYF.

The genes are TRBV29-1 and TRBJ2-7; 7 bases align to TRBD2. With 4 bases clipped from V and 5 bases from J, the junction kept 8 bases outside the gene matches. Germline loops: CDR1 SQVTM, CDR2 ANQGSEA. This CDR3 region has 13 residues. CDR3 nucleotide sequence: TGCAGCGTTGGATCGGGGAGGGAGCACGAGCAGTACTTC. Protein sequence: CSVGSGREHEQYF.

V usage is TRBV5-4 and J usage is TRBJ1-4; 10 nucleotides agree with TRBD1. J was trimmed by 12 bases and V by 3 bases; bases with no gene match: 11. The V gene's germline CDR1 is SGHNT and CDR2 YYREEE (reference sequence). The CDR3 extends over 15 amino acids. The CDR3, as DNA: TGTGCCAGCAGCTCCTGGGGACAGGGGAGAGATGAACTGTTTTTT. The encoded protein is CASSSWGQGRDELFF.

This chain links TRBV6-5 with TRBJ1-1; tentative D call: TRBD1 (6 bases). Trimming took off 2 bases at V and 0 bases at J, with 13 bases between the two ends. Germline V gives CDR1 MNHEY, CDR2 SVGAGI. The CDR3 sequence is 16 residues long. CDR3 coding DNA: TGTGCCAGCAGTTACGGGGGGGGCGCGGTGAACACTGAAGCTTTCTTT. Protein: CASSYGGGAVNTEAFF.

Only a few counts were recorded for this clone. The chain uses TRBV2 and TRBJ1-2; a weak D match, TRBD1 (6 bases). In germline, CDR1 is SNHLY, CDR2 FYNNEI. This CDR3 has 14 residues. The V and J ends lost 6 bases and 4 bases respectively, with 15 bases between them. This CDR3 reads CASSVGRDIYGYTF. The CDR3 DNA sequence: TGTGCCAGCAGCGTAGGTCGGGACATCTATGGCTACACCTTC.

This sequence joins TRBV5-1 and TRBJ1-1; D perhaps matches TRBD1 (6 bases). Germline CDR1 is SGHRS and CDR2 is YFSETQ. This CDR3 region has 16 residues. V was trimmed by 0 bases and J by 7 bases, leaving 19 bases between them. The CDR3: CASSLASGQAGSEAFF. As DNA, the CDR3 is TGCGCCAGCAGCTTGGCTTCGGGACAAGCGGGTAGTGAAGCTTTCTTT.

CDR3 amino acids: CASSLTGWETQYF. The CDR3 nucleotides are TGTGCCAGCAGCTTAACGGGGTGGGAGACCCAGTACTTC. The chain links TRBV11-3 to TRBJ2-5; possibly TRBD2 for D (5 bases). The CDR3 is 13 residues long. V lost 2 bases and J 5 bases, leaving 9 bases between the germline ends. CDR1 is SGHNT and CDR2 is YENEEA in the germline V gene.

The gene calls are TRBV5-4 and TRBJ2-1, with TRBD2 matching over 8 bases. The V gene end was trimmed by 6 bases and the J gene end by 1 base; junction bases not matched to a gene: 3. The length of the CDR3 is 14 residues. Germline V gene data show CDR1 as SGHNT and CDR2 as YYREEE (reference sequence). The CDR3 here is CASTPGGSYNEQFF. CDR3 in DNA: TGTGCCAGCACCCCGGGAGGGTCCTACAATGAGCAGTTCTTC.

CDR3 DNA sequence: TGTGCCAGCTCGGACAGGGGCACTGAAGCTTTCTTT. Residues: CASSDRGTEAFF. The rearrangement uses TRBV25-1 and TRBJ1-1; TRBD1 agrees at 9 bases. Trimming took 8 bases from V and 4 from J; bases not matched to a gene: 2. CDR1 is MGHDK and CDR2 is SYGVNS in the germline V gene. CDR3 length equals 12 residues.

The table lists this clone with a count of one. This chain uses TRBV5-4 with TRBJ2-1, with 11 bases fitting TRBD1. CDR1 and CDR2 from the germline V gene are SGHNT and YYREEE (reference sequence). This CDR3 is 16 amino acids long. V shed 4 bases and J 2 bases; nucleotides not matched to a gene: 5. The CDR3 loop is CASSARTGGAYNEQFF. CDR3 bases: TGTGCCAGCAGCGCTAGGACAGGGGGCGCCTACAATGAGCAGTTCTTC.

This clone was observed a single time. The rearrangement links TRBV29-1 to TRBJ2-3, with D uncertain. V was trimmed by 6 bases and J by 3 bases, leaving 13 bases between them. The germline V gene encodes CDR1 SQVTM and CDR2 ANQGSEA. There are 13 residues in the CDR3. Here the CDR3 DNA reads TGCAGCGTAGATTTAGCCGGGACAGATACGCAGTATTTT. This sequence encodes CSVDLAGTDTQYF.

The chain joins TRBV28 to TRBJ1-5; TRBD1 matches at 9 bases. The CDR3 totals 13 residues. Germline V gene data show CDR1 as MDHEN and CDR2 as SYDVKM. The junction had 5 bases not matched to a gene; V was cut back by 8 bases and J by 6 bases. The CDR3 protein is CASEGQGFQPQHF. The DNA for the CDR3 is TGTGCCAGCGAGGGACAGGGTTTTCAGCCCCAGCATTTT.